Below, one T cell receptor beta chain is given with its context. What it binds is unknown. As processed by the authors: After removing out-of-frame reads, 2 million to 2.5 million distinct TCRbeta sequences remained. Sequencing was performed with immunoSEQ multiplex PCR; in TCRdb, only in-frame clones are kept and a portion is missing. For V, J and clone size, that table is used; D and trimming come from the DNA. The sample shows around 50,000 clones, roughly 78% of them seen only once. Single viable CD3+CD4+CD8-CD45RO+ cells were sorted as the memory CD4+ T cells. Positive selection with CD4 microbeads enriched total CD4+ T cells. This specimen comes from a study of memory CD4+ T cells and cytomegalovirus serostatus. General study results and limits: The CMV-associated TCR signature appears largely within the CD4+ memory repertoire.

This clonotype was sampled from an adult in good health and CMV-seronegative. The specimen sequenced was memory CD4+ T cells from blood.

CDR3 in amino acids: CASSLRQSSQPQHF. The CDR3 coding sequence is TGTGCCAGCAGTTTACGACAGTCGAGTCAGCCCCAGCATTTT. The chain is built from TRBV27 and TRBJ1-5, with a weak D call TRBD1 (5 bases). Trimming left V 2 bases short and J 6 bases short, with 11 bases between. CDR3 length: 14 amino acids. Germline V lookup: CDR1 MNHEY, CDR2 SMNVEV (reference sequence).